Listed here is a single T cell receptor beta chain. Antigen specificity is unknown. CDR3 length: 14 amino acids. V gave up 3 bases and J gave up 2 bases; unmatched junction bases: 3. CDR1 and CDR2 (germline): GTSNPN, SVGIG (reference sequence). A multiplex PCR was run with 60 Vbeta primers and 13 Jbeta primers. Data came from immunoSEQ multiplex PCR; TCRdb stores just in-frame clones and leaves some out. The sample consists of just over 95,000 clones, 60% to 85% of them appearing once. This sample was included in a study of cytomegalovirus exposure and HLA in healthy donors. Study findings and constraints: Several of the most significant clusters appeared, in a later analysis, to be linked to common viral pathogens.

V usage is TRBV30 and J usage is TRBJ2-3, with 9 bases that match TRBD2. The TCR was taken from a woman aged 40 to 49 in good health and CMV-seronegative. Sequenced sample: PBMCs. CDR3 coding DNA: TGTGCCTGGAGGGGCGGGGGGGCCACAGATACGCAGTATTTT. Translating it yields CAWRGGGATDTQYF. Complete variable domain (other parts from reference TRBV30 and TRBJ2-3): SQTIHQWPATLVQPVGSPLSLECTVEGTSNPNLYWYRQAAGRGLQLLFYSVGIGQISSEVPQNLSASRPQDRQFILSSKKLLLSDSGFYLCAWRGGGATDTQYFGPGTRLTVL.